This T cell receptor (beta chain) originates from a study of blood T cell repertoires in COVID-19. The CDR3 spans 14 residues. The V end lost 4 bases, the J end lost 3 bases, and 13 bases lay between the germline ends. CDR1 and CDR2 from the germline V gene are GTSNPN and SVGIG (reference sequence). TCRdb's copy holds only in-frame clones and misses some; the assay was immunoSEQ multiplex PCR. The repertoire consists of some 700,000 clones, with around 89% occurring once and the leading ten covering 0.2% to 0.3%. This clone appeared a few times. The rearrangement links TRBV30 to TRBJ1-5; D gene unclear. Sequences were obtained from peripheral blood. The receptor was isolated from a woman in her late teens or twenties with acute or convalescent COVID-19. CDR3 region: CAWTKPGNNQPQHF. Here the CDR3 DNA reads TGTGCCTGGACCAAACCGGGAAACAATCAGCCCCAGCATTTT. The entire variable domain, with the rest obtained from reference TRBV30 and TRBJ1-5, is as follows: SQTIHQWPATLVQPVGSPLSLECTVEGTSNPNLYWYRQAAGRGLQLLFYSVGIGQISSEVPQNLSASRPQDRQFILSSKKLLLSDSGFYLCAWTKPGNNQPQHFGDGTRLSIL.